The entry below gives a single T cell receptor beta chain sequence along with its context. Without the conserved terminal phenylalanine or tryptophan, this CDR3 likely stems from a read error. The DNA is omitted, as the CDR3 cannot be located on it reliably, and the CDR3 follows TCRdb's listing. The CDR3 is 12 residues long, counting both termini. Germline CDR1 reads SGHAT; CDR2 reads FQNNGV. This entry is derived from a study of tumor-infiltrating lymphocytes in primary liver carcinoma. Starting material for RNA and DNA co-extraction consisted of 20-30 mg of unsorted bulk tissue. Surgical resection was used to treat these primary liver carcinoma patients. With a constant-region primer, TCR beta cDNA was made from 450 to 650 ng of total RNA. Libraries for TCR beta were built through three nested multiplex PCR rounds, which together made up a slightly modified ARM-PCR procedure. TRBV1-TRBV30 forward primers paired with a C-beta reverse primer drove the first two PCR rounds, about 10 cycles each. TCRdb used MiXCR to reprocess the multiplex PCR reads, holding one entry per CDR3 protein. Among 100,000 or so distinct CDR3 sequences listed, around 63% were seen once.

The TCR comes from a woman aged 60-75 years with primary liver carcinoma and hepatitis B virus infection. Input material: liver tumor tissue from sampling region 5. Indicated subset: tumor region T5, tumor centre. The genes are TRBV11-2 and TRBJ2-7. Here the CDR3 reads CASSYLAYEQCS.